This TCR beta chain was identified in a study of T-cell reconstitution after alpha-beta-depleted transplantation in children. This clonotype was seen at least ten times. Looked up from germline, CDR1 is SGHTA and CDR2 is FQGNSA. Trimming stripped 1 base from V and 5 bases from J, with 8 bases between. The CDR3 is made up of 13 amino acids. During its preparation, the TCRbeta library received unique molecular identifiers. TCRdb re-analysed the PCR reads in MiXCR, keeping a single row per CDR3 protein. The sample includes about 260,000 distinct CDR3 sequences, 9.5% to 13% of them seen just once. The sequencing used peripheral blood, collected 180 days after TCRalphabeta/CD19-depleted stem cell transplant. The chain is built from TRBV7-2 and TRBJ2-5; weak D call: TRBD1 (6 bases). The TCR originated in a male patient between 2 and 10 years old who had a stem cell transplant for chronic granulomatous disease, so the T cells may come from the graft donor. In DNA, the CDR3 is TGTGCCAGCAGCTTAGTCCAGGGGGAGACCCAGTACTTC. Its translation is CASSLVQGETQYF.